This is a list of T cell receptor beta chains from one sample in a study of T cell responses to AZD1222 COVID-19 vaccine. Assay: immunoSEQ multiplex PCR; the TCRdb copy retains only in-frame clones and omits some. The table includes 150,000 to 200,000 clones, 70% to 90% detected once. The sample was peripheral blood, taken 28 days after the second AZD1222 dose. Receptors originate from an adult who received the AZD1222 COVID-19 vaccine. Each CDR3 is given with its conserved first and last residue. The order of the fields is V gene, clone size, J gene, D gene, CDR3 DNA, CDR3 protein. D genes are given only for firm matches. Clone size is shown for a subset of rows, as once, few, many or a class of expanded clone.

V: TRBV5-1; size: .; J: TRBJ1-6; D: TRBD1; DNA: TGCGCCAGCAGCACGGGACAGGCGGATTCACCCCTCCACTTT; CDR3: CASSTGQADSPLHF
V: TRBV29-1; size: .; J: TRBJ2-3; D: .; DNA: TGCAGCGTTGTGACTAGTACAGATACGCAGTATTTT; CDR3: CSVVTSTDTQYF
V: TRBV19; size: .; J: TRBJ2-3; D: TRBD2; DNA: TGTGCCAGTAGCGCTACTAGCGGGCGATCAGATACGCAGTATTTT; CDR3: CASSATSGRSDTQYF
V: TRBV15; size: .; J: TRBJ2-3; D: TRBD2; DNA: TGTGCCACCAGCCTCGGGGGGGACTCGGATACGCAGTATTTT; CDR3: CATSLGGDSDTQYF
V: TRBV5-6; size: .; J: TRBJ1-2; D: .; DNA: TGTGCCAGCAGCCCGGCTGTATTAAGGGGGGCAAACTATGGCTACACCTTC; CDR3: CASSPAVLRGANYGYTF
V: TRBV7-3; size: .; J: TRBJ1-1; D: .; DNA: TGTGCCAGCAGGGGCAGGGGTACTGAAGCTTTCTTT; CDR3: CASRGRGTEAFF
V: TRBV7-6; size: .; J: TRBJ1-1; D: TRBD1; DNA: TGTGCCAGCAGCTTAGCCCAACAGGGGTGGACTGAAGCTTTCTTT; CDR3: CASSLAQQGWTEAFF
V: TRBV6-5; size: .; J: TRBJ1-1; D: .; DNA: TGTGCCAGCAGCCTGGACCCGGGACTAACTGAAGCTTTCTTT; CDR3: CASSLDPGLTEAFF
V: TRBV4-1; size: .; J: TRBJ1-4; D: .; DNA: TGCGCCAGCAGCCATACAGGGTCACTTCCCTCCTATGAAAAACTGTTTTTT; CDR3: CASSHTGSLPSYEKLFF
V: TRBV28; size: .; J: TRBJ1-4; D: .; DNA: TGTGCCAGCAGTTCCGGAGGCTCTAATGAAAAACTGTTTTTT; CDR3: CASSSGGSNEKLFF
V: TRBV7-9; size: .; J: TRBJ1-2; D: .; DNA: TGTGCCAGCAGAAATAAAGGACAGCAAGACGATGGCTACACCTTC; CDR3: CASRNKGQQDDGYTF
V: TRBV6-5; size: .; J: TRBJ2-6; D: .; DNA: TGTGCCAGCAGTTACTCCGGGGATTCTGGGGCCAACGTCCTGACTTTC; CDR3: CASSYSGDSGANVLTF
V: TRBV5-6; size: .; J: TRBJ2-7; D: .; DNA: TGTGCCAGCAGCTTGATCGGGGCCCCCTACGAGCAGTACTTC; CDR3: CASSLIGAPYEQYF
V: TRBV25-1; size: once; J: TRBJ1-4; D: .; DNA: TGTGCCAGCAGCGCTCCGGGACTGAAGGAAAAACTGTTTTTT; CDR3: CASSAPGLKEKLFF
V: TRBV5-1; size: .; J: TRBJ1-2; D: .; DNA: TGCGCCAGCAGCGTAAACCGGGCCGCTAGCCTCGGCTACACCTTC; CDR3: CASSVNRAASLGYTF
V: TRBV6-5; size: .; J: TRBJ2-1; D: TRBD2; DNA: TGTGCCACCAGCGGGGGGCCCGTCAATGAGCAGTTCTTC; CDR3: CATSGGPVNEQFF
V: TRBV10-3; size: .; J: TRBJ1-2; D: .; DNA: TGTGCCATCAGGACCCAAACAGGGAACTATGGCTACACCTTC; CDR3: CAIRTQTGNYGYTF
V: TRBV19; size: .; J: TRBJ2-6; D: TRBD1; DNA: TGTGCCAGTAGCCGGACAGGAGGCTCTGGGGCCAACGTCCTGACTTTC; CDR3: CASSRTGGSGANVLTF
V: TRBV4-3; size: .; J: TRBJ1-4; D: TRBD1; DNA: TGCGCCAGCAGCCAAGACCAAGCTCCACAGGGGGCCAATGAAAAACTGTTTTTT; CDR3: CASSQDQAPQGANEKLFF
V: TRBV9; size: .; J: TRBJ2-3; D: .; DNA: TGTGCCAGCAGCGTAGACGGCTTTAGCACAGATACGCAGTATTTT; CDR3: CASSVDGFSTDTQYF
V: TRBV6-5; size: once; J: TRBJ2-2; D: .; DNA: TGTGCCAGCAGTATAGACCACACCGGGGAGCTGTTTTTT; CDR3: CASSIDHTGELFF
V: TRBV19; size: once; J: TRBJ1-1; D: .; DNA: TGTGCCAGTAGTCTCTTAACTGAAGCTTTCTTT; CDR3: CASSLLTEAFF
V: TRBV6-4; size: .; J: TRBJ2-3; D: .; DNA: TGTGCCAGCAGCCGGGGGCTTTTTACAGATACGCAGTATTTT; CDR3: CASSRGLFTDTQYF
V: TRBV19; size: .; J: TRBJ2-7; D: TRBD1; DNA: TGTGCCAGTAGCCAAACAGGGGTCTACGAGCAGTACTTC; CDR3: CASSQTGVYEQYF
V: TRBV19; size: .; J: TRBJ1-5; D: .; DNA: TGTGCCAGTAGTATAGAAAAGAGGAATTTGCATTTT; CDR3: CASSIEKRNLHF
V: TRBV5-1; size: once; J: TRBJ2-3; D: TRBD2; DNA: TGCGCCAGCAGCTCCCAGGGACTAGCGGGGGGTACTAGCACAGATACGCAGTATTTT; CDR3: CASSSQGLAGGTSTDTQYF
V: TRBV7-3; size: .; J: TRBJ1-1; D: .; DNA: TGTGCCAGCAGCTTAAGCTCCGTGGGGATAGCTTTCTTT; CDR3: CASSLSSVGIAFF
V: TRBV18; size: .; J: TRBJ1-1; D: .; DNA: TGTGCCAGCTCTTTAAACCAGGGGAACACTGAAGCTTTCTTT; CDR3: CASSLNQGNTEAFF
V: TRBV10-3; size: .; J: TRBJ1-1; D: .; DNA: TGTGCCATCAGTGAGAAAAGGGAAGGGACTGAAGCTTTCTTT; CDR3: CAISEKREGTEAFF
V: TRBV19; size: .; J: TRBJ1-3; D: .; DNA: TGTGCCAGTAGTATCGGCGGCAGGGTCTCTGGAAACACCATATATTTT; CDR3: CASSIGGRVSGNTIYF
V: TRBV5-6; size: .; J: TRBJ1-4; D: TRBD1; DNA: TGTGCCAGCAGCTGGGCCCGACAGGGAGGTGAAAAACTGTTTTTT; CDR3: CASSWARQGGEKLFF
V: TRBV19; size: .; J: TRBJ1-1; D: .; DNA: TGTGCCAGTAGTATAAGCCTGAACACTGAAGCTTTCTTT; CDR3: CASSISLNTEAFF
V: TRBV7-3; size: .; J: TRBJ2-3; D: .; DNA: TGTGCCAGCAGCTTAGGGGGGCTAGATACGCAGTATTTT; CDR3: CASSLGGLDTQYF
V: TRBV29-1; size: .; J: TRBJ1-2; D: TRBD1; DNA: TGCAGCGCCGCAGGGGGGTGGTCTGACCCGGTATATGGCTACACCTTC; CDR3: CSAAGGWSDPVYGYTF
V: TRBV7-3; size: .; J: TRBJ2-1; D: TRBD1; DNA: TGTGCCAGCAGCCCTACCGGGACAGGATATAACAATGAGCAGTTCTTC; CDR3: CASSPTGTGYNNEQFF
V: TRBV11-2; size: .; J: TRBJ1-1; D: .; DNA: TGTGCCAGCAGGGGGGCTTCTGAAGCTTTCTTT; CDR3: CASRGASEAFF
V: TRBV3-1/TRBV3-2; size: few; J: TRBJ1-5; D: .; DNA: TGTGCCAGCAGCCAGACAAGCAATCAGCCCCAGCATTTT; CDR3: CASSQTSNQPQHF
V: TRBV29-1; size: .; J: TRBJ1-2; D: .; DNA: TGCAGCGTCCCGGGGACCACAGGGATTACCTATGGCTACACCTTC; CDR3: CSVPGTTGITYGYTF
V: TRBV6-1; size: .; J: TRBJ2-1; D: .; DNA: TGTGCCAGCAGTGGGAAAGAACAGGGCGGCTACAATGAGCAGTTCTTC; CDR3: CASSGKEQGGYNEQFF
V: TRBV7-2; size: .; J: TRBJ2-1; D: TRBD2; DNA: TGTGCCAGCAGCCATAGCGGGGGGGCTACTTGGTATGAGCAGTTCTTC; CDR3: CASSHSGGATWYEQFF
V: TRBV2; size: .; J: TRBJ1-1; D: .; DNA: TGTGCCAGCAGTACAGGGCTCACTGAAGCTTTCTTT; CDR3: CASSTGLTEAFF
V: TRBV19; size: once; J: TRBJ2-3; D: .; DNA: TGTGCCAGTAGTCTCGGGGCAGTAAGCACAGATACGCAGTATTTT; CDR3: CASSLGAVSTDTQYF
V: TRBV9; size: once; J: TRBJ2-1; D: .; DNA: TGTGCCAGCAGCGTATTGACGGGCAATGAGCAGTTCTTC; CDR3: CASSVLTGNEQFF
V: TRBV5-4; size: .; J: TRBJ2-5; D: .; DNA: TGTGCCAGCAGCGAAGTGAGCAGGGAGACCCAGTACTTC; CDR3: CASSEVSRETQYF
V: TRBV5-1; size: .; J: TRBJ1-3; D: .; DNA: TGCGCCAGCAGCCGTAATCGAGACGGGGACTCTGGAAACACCATATATTTT; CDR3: CASSRNRDGDSGNTIYF
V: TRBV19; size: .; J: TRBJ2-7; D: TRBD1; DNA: TGTGCCAGTAGTTCGACAGGGGGCTTGTACGAGCAGTACTTC; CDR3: CASSSTGGLYEQYF
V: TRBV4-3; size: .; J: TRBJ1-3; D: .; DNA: TGCGCCAGCAGCCAAGATCTTCGGGGGGGAAACACCATATATTTT; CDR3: CASSQDLRGGNTIYF
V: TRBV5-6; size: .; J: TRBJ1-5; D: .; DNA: TGTGCCAGCAGCTTGAGGGGAGTTAATCAGCCCCAGCATTTT; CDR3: CASSLRGVNQPQHF
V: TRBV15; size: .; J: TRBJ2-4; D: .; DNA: TGTGCCACCAGCAGGGCGGGAGCCAAAAACATTCAGTACTTC; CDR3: CATSRAGAKNIQYF
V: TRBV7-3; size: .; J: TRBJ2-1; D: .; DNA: TGTGCCAGCAGCTTAAAGGGCCCCCTGGGAGATGAGCAGTTCTTC; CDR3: CASSLKGPLGDEQFF
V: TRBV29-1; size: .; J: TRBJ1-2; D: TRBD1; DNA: TGCAGCGTTCACCGACAGGGGATCAACTATGGCTACACCTTC; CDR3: CSVHRQGINYGYTF
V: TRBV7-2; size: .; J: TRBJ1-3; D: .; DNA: TGTGCCAGCAGCTTAGTTACTGGGGGCGGTGGAAACACCATATATTTT; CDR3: CASSLVTGGGGNTIYF
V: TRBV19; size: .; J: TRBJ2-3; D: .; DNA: TGTGCCAGTAGTACCAGAGGAGCAAGGAATACGCAGTATTTT; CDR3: CASSTRGARNTQYF
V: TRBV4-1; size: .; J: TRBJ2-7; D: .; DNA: TGCGCCAGCAGCCAAAATAGAGACAGCTCCTACGAGCAGTACTTC; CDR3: CASSQNRDSSYEQYF
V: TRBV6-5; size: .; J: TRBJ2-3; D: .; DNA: TGTGCCAGCAGTTACTCGCACGGTCGGGGAGATACGCAGTATTTT; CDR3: CASSYSHGRGDTQYF
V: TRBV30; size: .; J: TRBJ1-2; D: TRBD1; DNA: TGTGCCTGGAGTAAACAGGGGGCTGGCTATGGCTACACCTTC; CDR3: CAWSKQGAGYGYTF
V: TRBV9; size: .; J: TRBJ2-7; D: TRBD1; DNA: TGTGCCAGCAGCGTAGAATGGACAGGGACCTACGAGCAGTACTTC; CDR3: CASSVEWTGTYEQYF
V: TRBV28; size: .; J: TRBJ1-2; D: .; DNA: TGTGCCAGCAGTTTAAGGGCGGGAAACTATGGCTACACCTTC; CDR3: CASSLRAGNYGYTF
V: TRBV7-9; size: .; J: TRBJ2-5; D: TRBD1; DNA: TGTGCCAGCAGCCTTCGGACAGGGGCCTACCAAGAGACCCAGTACTTC; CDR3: CASSLRTGAYQETQYF